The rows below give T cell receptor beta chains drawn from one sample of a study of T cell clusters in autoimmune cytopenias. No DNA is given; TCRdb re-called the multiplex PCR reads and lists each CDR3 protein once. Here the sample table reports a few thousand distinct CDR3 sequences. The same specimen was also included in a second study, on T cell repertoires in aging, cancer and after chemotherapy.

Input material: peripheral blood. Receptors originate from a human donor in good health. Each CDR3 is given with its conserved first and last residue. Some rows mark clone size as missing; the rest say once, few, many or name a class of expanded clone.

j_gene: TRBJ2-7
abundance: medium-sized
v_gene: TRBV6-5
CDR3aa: CASSSDRGNEQYF

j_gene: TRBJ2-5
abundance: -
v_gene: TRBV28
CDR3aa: CASSSLPSSGSGPFQETQYF

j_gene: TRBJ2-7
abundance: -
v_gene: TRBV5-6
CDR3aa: CASSLGQGATYEQYF

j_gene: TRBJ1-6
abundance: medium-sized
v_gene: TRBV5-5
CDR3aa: CASSWQTSGGDSPLHF

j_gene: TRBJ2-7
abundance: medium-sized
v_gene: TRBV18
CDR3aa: CASSPIQGLEQYF

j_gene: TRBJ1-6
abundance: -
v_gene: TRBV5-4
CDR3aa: CASSLVGESGSPLHF

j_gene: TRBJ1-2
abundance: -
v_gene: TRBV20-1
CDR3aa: CSASEGANYGYTF

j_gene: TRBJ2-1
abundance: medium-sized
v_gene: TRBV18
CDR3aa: CASSPPSGGDEQFF

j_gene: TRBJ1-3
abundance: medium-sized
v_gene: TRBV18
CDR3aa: CASSPPGGTRSGNTIYF

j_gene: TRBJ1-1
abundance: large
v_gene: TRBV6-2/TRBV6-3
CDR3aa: CASSYGWDRGPRNTEAFF

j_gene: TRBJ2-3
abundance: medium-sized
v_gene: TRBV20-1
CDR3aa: CSARGRLAGADTQYF

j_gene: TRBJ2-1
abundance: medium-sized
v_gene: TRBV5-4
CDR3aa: CASSSSSAYNEQFF

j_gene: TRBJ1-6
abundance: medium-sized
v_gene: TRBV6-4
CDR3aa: CASSDSPGISPLHF

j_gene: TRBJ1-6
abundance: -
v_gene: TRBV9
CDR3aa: CASSVTGGDYNSPLHF

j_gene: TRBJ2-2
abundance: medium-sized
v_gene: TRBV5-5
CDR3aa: CASSQHTGTSVTGELFF

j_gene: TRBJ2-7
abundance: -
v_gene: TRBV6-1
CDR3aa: CATKRDQNSGSKYEQYF

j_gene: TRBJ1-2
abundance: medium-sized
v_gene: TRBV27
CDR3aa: CASKRGTGAGYGYTF

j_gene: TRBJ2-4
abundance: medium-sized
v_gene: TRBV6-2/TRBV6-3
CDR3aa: CASRQGPAKNIQYF

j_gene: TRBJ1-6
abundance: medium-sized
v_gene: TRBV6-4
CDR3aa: CASSEEGEGSPLHF

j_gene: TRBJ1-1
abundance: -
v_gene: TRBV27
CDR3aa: CASRRTGGAGVVAFF

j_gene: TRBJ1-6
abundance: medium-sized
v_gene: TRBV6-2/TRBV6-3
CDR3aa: CASSYGSDSPLHF

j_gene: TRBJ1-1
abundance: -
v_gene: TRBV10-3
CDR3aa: CATLLGRNTEAFF

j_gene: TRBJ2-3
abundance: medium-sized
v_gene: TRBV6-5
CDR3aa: CASSLAPSASTDTQYF

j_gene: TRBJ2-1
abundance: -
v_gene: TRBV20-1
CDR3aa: CSAARGLGGEQFF

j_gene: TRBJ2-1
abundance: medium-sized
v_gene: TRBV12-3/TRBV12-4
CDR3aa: CASSPSGTVNEQFF

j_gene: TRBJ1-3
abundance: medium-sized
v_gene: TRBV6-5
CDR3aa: CASSSKTYSGNTIYF

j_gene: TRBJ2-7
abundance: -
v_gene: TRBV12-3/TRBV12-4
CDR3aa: CASSRGSDYEQYF

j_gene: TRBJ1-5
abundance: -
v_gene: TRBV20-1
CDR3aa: CSASIRAESNQPQHF

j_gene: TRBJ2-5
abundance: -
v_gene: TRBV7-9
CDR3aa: CVSGLGGPQETQYF

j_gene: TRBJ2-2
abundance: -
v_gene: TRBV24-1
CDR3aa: CATRAPTGNTGELFF

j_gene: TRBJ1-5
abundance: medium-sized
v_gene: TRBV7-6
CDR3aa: CASSRNPLTGQHF

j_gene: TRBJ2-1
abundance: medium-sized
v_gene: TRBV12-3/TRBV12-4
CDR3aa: CASSPTPGASPSSYNEQFF

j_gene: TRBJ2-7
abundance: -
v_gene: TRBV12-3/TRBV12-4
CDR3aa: CASSLGRGNEQYF

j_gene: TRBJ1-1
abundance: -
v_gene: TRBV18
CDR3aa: CASYPTATTEAFF

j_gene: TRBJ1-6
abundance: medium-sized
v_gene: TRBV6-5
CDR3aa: CASSRGQAPRGGNSPLHF

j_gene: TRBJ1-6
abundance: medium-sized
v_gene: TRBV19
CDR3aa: CASSMGQVLAPLHF

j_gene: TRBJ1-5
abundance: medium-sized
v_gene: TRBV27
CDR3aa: CASRLTTYQPQHF

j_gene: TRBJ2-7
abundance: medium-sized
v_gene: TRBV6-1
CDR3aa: CASIRNAGYEQYF

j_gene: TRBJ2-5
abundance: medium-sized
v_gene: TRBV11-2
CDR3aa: CASRPAGQETQYF

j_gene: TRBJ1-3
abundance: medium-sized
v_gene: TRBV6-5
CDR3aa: CASTLGATAGNTIYF

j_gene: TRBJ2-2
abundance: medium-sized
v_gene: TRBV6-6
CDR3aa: CASSPTSGILTGELFF

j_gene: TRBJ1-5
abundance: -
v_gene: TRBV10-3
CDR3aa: CASGTSDSNQPQHF

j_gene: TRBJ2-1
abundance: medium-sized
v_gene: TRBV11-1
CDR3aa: CASSKGLAGGEQFF

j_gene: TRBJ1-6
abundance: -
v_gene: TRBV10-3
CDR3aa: CAIRIAAESPLHF

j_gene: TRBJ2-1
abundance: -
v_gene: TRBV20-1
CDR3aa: CSAKTSGINEQFF

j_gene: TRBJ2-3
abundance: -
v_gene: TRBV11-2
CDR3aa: CASSLGLRLAADTQYF

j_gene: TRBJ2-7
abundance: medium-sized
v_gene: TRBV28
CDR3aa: CASSLLLTETYEQYF

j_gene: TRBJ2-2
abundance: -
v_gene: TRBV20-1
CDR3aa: CSASAPTSGELFF